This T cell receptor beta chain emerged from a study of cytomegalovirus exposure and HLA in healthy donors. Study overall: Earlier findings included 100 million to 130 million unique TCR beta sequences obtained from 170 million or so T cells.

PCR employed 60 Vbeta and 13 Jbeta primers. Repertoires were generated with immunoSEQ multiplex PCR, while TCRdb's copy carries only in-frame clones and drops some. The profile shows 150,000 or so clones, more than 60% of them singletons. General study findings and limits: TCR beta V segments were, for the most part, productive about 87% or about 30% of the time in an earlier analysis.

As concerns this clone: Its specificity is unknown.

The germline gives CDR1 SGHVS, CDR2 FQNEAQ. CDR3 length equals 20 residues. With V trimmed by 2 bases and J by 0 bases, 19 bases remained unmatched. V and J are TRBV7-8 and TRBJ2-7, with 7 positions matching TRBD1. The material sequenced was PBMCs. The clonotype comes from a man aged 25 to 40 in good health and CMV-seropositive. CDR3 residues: CASSLRGLWVRTGSSYEQYF. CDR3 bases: TGTGCCAGCAGCTTAAGGGGTCTTTGGGTTAGGACAGGCAGCTCCTACGAGCAGTACTTC.